These 2 T cell receptor beta chains originate from one sample sequenced in a study of T cells after yellow fever vaccination. One entry per CDR3 protein, called by TCRdb with MiXCR from the 5' RACE reads. The sample has around 600,000 distinct CDR3 sequences, 9% to 15% seen once. The sequences come from PBMCs, collected on the day of the yellow fever booster vaccination. The source of these receptors is a man aged 25 to 40 who received the YFV17D yellow fever vaccine.

This clonotype has only a few counts. V is TRBV12-3 or TRBV12-4 and J is TRBJ2-7, with 8 nucleotides matching TRBD1. The CDR3 is made up of 15 amino acids. V was pared by 7 bases and J by 3 bases, with 11 bases of the junction left unmatched. CDR3 residues: CASTQGGQGVYEQYF. Written as DNA, the CDR3 is TGTGCCAGCACCCAAGGTGGACAGGGTGTCTACGAGCAGTACTTC.

This clonotype occurred a few times. In DNA form, the CDR3 reads TGTGCCAGCAGTTCAGCCCTTAGCGGGGAGAACACTGAAGCTTTCTTT. Its translation is CASSSALSGENTEAFF. The chain is built from TRBV28 and TRBJ1-1; D not resolved. CDR3 size: 16 residues. V was cut by 4 bases and J by 1 base, with 16 bases left in between. The germline V gene has CDR1 MDHEN and CDR2 SYDVKM.